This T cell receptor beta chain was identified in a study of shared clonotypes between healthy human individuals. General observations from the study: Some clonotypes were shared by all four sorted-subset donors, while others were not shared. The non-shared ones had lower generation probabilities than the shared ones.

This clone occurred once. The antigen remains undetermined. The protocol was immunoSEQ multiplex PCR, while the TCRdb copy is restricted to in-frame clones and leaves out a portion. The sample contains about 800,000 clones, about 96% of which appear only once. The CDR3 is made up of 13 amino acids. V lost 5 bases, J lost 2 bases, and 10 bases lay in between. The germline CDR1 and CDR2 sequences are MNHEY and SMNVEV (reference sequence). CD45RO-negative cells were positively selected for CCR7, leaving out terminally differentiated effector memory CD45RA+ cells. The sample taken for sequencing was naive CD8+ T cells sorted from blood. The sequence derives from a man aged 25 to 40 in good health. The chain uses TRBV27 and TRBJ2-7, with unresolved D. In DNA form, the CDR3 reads TGTGCCAGCAGTCCCCTATTGCCCTACGAGCAGTACTTC. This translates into CASSPLLPYEQYF.